The 21 T cell receptor beta chains reported below all come from one sample, sequenced in a study of cytomegalovirus exposure and HLA in healthy donors. PCR employed 60 Vbeta and 13 Jbeta primers. Sequencing was performed with immunoSEQ multiplex PCR; in TCRdb, only in-frame clones are kept and a portion is missing. The sample consists of 180,000 or so clones, about 80% of them appearing once. The material sequenced was PBMCs. The receptor set was obtained from a man aged 35 to 55 in good health and CMV-seronegative.

The rearrangement joins TRBV7-9 to TRBJ2-7, with a possible D match to TRBD1 (7 bases). The V gene's germline CDR1 is SEHNR and CDR2 FQNEAQ (reference sequence). V was pared by 4 bases and J by 0 bases, with 13 bases between. CDR3 length: 15 residues. The CDR3 bases are TGTGCCAGCAGCTCCCGCCAGGGGGGCTCCTACGAGCAGTACTTC. Protein: CASSSRQGGSYEQYF.

The chain recombines TRBV10-3 with TRBJ2-7; 10 bases agree with TRBD1. The CDR3 runs to 13 residues. CDR1 is ENHRY, CDR2 SYGVKD, per germline. The junction had 6 bases not matched to a gene; V was cut back by 6 bases and J by 7 bases. CDR3 sequence: CAIRTGGEGEQYF. The DNA of the CDR3 is TGTGCCATCAGGACAGGGGGCGAGGGTGAGCAGTACTTC.

CDR3 DNA sequence: TGCGCCAGCAGCCCGTCCCGGCCCGGAGGAGCGGGATACAATGAGCAGTTCTTC. This codes for CASSPSRPGGAGYNEQFF. The chain links TRBV4-3 to TRBJ2-1; TRBD2 matches 7 bases. The CDR3 is made up of 18 amino acids. V gave up 4 bases and J gave up 4 bases; unmatched junction bases: 16. Germline lookup yields CDR1 LGHNA and CDR2 YSLEER.

The gene calls are TRBV4-1 and TRBJ2-7; 9 nucleotides match TRBD1. J lost 3 bases, V lost 0 bases, and 6 bases had no gene match. Per germline, CDR1 MGHRA and CDR2 YSYEKL. This CDR3 is built from 16 residues. The CDR3 protein is CASSQESTGGYYEQYF. CDR3 sequence (DNA): TGCGCCAGCAGCCAAGAAAGCACAGGGGGCTACTACGAGCAGTACTTC.

The chain recombines TRBV7-8 with TRBJ2-7; 10 nucleotides match TRBD2. This CDR3 spans 17 amino acids. The J segment lost 0 bases and the V segment lost 2 bases, leaving 7 bases of the junction unmatched. CDR1 SGHVS and CDR2 FQNEAQ come from the germline V gene. CDR3 loop: CASSLSSSGGSSYEQYF. The DNA for the CDR3 is TGTGCCAGCAGCTTATCTTCTAGCGGGGGTAGCTCCTACGAGCAGTACTTC. The variable domain in full, with the rest retrieved from reference TRBV7-8 and TRBJ2-7, is GAGVSQSPRYKVAKRGQDVALRCDPISGHVSLFWYQQALGQGPEFLTYFQNEAQLDKSGLPSDRFFAERPEGSVSTLKIQRTQQEDSAVYLCASSLSSSGGSSYEQYFGPGTRLTVT.

This clone was observed a handful of times. The chain has TRBV5-4 and TRBJ2-7; TRBD1 matches 7 bases. The germline gives CDR1 SGHNT, CDR2 YYREEE (reference sequence). This CDR3 comprises 14 residues. Unmatched junction bases numbered 4, after V lost 4 bases and J lost 0 bases. CDR3 DNA sequence: TGTGCCAGCAGCCAGGACAGGTACTCCTACGAGCAGTACTTC. This codes for CASSQDRYSYEQYF. The whole variable domain, filled in from reference TRBV5-4 and TRBJ2-7, reads ETGVTQSPTHLIKTRGQQVTLRCSSQSGHNTVSWYQQALGQGPQFIFQYYREEENGRGNFPPRFSGLQFPNYSSELNVNALELDDSALYLCASSQDRYSYEQYFGPGTRLTVT.

V and J are TRBV6-1 and TRBJ2-4; TRBD2 aligns across 8 bases. Germline loops: CDR1 MNHNS, CDR2 SASEGT. Trimming cost V 0 bases and J 6 bases; bases outside gene matches: 4. The CDR3 totals 15 residues. This CDR3 reads CASSEAGGGRNIQYF. CDR3 DNA sequence: TGTGCCAGCAGTGAAGCCGGGGGGGGGAGAAACATTCAGTACTTC.

The chain couples TRBV30 to TRBJ1-1, with 9 bases identical to TRBD1. V gave up 1 base and J gave up 4 bases; unmatched junction bases: 19. The CDR3 totals 19 residues. CDR1 is GTSNPN and CDR2 is SVGIG in the germline V gene (reference sequence). The CDR3 DNA is TGTGCCTGGAGTGGAAACTCCGGGACAGGGATGTTTTGGAGCACTGAAGCTTTCTTT. Its translation: CAWSGNSGTGMFWSTEAFF. The full variable domain, rest sourced from reference TRBV30 and TRBJ1-1, is SQTIHQWPATLVQPVGSPLSLECTVEGTSNPNLYWYRQAAGRGLQLLFYSVGIGQISSEVPQNLSASRPQDRQFILSSKKLLLSDSGFYLCAWSGNSGTGMFWSTEAFFGQGTRLTVV.

The J gene is TRBJ2-2, the V gene TRBV6-6; D not resolved. Deletions cut 7 bases from V and 1 base from J, with 10 bases between. The germline gives CDR1 MNHNY, CDR2 SVGAGI (reference sequence). This CDR3 is built from 14 residues. In nucleotides, the CDR3 is TGTGCCAGCATCAACCGAGAGAACACCGGGGAGCTGTTTTTT. It is translated as CASINRENTGELFF.

The chain links TRBV7-2 to TRBJ2-3, with D perhaps TRBD1 (6 bases). CDR1 is SGHTA and CDR2 is FQGNSA in the germline V gene. The CDR3 is 12 amino acids. V was shortened by 6 bases and J by 4 bases, with 8 bases between the two germline ends. CDR3 protein: CASRQGPDTQYF. The DNA of the CDR3 is TGTGCCAGCAGACAGGGCCCAGATACGCAGTATTTT.

The chain is built from TRBV6-5 and TRBJ1-1; TRBD1 is a possible D gene (6 bases). Germline V lookup: CDR1 MNHEY, CDR2 SVGAGI. V was shortened by 5 bases and J by 1 base, with 11 bases between the two germline ends. The CDR3 is 14 amino acids. The CDR3 nucleotides are TGTGCCAGCAGTGCCGGACAGCCGAACACTGAAGCTTTCTTT. Translating gives CASSAGQPNTEAFF.

The chain joins TRBV11-3 to TRBJ1-3; D is unclear. Trimming removed 5 bases at V and 2 bases at J, with 13 bases between. Looked up from germline, CDR1 is SGHNT and CDR2 is YENEEA. The CDR3 runs 15 residues. This CDR3 is CASSPRLVTGNTIYF. For the CDR3, the DNA is TGTGCCAGCAGCCCACGCCTAGTCACTGGAAACACCATATATTTT.

The chain carries TRBV5-6 and TRBJ1-2; D not certain. The germline gives CDR1 SGHDT, CDR2 YYEEEE. Trimming took 0 bases from V and 2 from J, leaving 5 bases between them. The CDR3 consists of 13 residues. CDR3 coding DNA: TGTGCCAGCAGCTTGGGCGGCAACTATGGCTACACCTTC. It codes for CASSLGGNYGYTF.

This clone showed up just a few times. The CDR3 reads CASSQEVRLPTGYTF. DNA of the CDR3: TGCGCCAGCAGCCAAGAAGTTCGACTTCCTACTGGCTACACCTTC. The chain combines TRBV4-3 with TRBJ1-2; D unresolved. Trimming took 0 bases from V and 7 from J, leaving 15 bases between them. Germline CDR1 reads LGHNA; CDR2 reads YSLEER. This CDR3 is built from 15 residues.

The chain uses TRBV28 and TRBJ2-1; TRBD2 matches 8 bases. Per germline, CDR1 MDHEN and CDR2 SYDVKM. The CDR3 consists of 13 residues. V lost 1 base and J lost 10; bases outside the gene matches: 3. The CDR3 sequence: CASSLYVAGEQFF. The CDR3 coding sequence is TGTGCCAGCAGTTTATACGTAGCGGGGGAGCAGTTCTTC.

The genes are TRBV6-5 and TRBJ2-3, with no clear D. Germline loops: CDR1 MNHEY, CDR2 SVGAGI. The CDR3 has 14 residues. The germline V and J ends were trimmed by 6 bases and 0 bases, with 10 bases remaining between them. CDR3 protein: CASSPTISTDTQYF. DNA for the CDR3: TGTGCCAGCAGCCCTACCATAAGCACAGATACGCAGTATTTT.

The chain carries TRBV11-1 and TRBJ2-7, with TRBD2 matching 7 bases. Germline-derived CDR1 and CDR2 are SGHAT and FQDESV (reference sequence). The CDR3 is 16 amino acids. V lost 1 base to trimming and J lost 5 bases; unmatched junction nucleotides: 11. The CDR3 region is CASSLVGGPGGDEQYF. The CDR3 DNA follows: TGTGCCAGCAGCTTAGTTGGGGGACCGGGGGGTGACGAGCAGTACTTC.

J is TRBJ2-5 and V is TRBV9, with D maybe TRBD1 (6 bases). V lost 1 base to trimming and J lost 2 bases, with 9 bases between them. CDR3 length: 14 residues. Germline V gene lookup returns CDR1 SGDLS and CDR2 YYNGEE. CDR3 DNA: TGTGCCAGCAGCGTAAGTACAGGGCAAGAGACCCAGTACTTC. Translation gives CASSVSTGQETQYF.

To note about this clone: Other DNA sequences in the sample encode the same CDR3. This chain uses TRBV30 with TRBJ2-7; TRBD1 matches at 10 bases. CDR1 is GTSNPN, CDR2 SVGIG, per germline (reference sequence). J lost 2 bases, V lost 0 bases, and 1 base had no gene match. CDR3 length: 14 amino acids. The CDR3 loop reads CAWSVGQGAYEQYF. The CDR3 DNA follows: TGTGCCTGGAGTGTAGGACAGGGGGCCTACGAGCAGTACTTC. Full variable domain (remainder filled in from reference TRBV30 and TRBJ2-7): SQTIHQWPATLVQPVGSPLSLECTVEGTSNPNLYWYRQAAGRGLQLLFYSVGIGQISSEVPQNLSASRPQDRQFILSSKKLLLSDSGFYLCAWSVGQGAYEQYFGPGTRLTVT.

The chain uses TRBV6-6 and TRBJ2-3; 10 nucleotides match TRBD1. The CDR3 runs to 14 residues. Trimming cost V 2 bases and J 5 bases; bases outside gene matches: 1. Germline V gene data show CDR1 as MNHNY and CDR2 as SVGAGI (reference sequence). The CDR3 protein is CASSYRDRGDTQYF. CDR3 in DNA: TGTGCCAGCAGTTACCGGGACAGGGGAGATACGCAGTATTTT.

The gene calls are TRBV5-1 and TRBJ2-5, with 11 bases aligning to TRBD1. The germline V gene has CDR1 SGHRS and CDR2 YFSETQ. CDR3 length equals 15 residues. V gave up 4 bases and J gave up 5 bases; unmatched junction bases: 7. CDR3 protein: CASSPGQGVGETQYF. CDR3 nucleotides: TGCGCCAGCAGCCCGGGACAGGGGGTAGGGGAGACCCAGTACTTC.